The 25 T cell receptor beta chains presented below share a single source sample, sequenced in a study of monozygotic twins with inflammatory bowel disease. After re-calling the 5' RACE reads, TCRdb lists one entry per CDR3 protein, DNA absent. Its listing shows approximately 160,000 distinct CDR3 sequences. Sample: blood. Source of these receptors: a human donor with ulcerative colitis or Crohn's disease, or a healthy co-twin of an affected twin (not recorded which).

The chain couples TRBV13 to TRBJ1-2; TCRdb proposes TRBD1, but this gene call is untestable without DNA. This CDR3 has 14 residues. The germline V gene has CDR1 PRHDT and CDR2 FYEKMQ (reference sequence). This chain's CDR3 is CASSFTGDIYGYTF.

The chain joins TRBV18 to TRBJ1-4; there is no DNA to check the TCRdb D call of TRBD1. This CDR3 contains 17 residues. Looked up from germline, CDR1 is KGHSH and CDR2 is LQKENI. CDR3 protein: CASSLNPGTGLNEKLFF.

V usage is TRBV6-5 and J usage is TRBJ2-2. Germline V gene sequence: CDR1 MNHEY, CDR2 SVGAGI. This CDR3 is built from 16 residues. This chain's CDR3 is CASSYSSYKNTGELFF.

The chain uses TRBV2 and TRBJ2-2; lacking DNA, the TRBD1 call made by TCRdb goes unchecked. This CDR3 has 14 amino acids. Germline V gene sequence: CDR1 SNHLY, CDR2 FYNNEI. The CDR3 sequence: CASNTDRNTGELFF.

The V gene is TRBV3-1, the J gene TRBJ2-2; TCRdb selects TRBD2, and the lack of DNA leaves this call unchecked. The CDR3 loop spans 13 amino acids. Germline V CDR1 and CDR2: LGHDT, YNNKEL (reference sequence). The CDR3 region is CASSHPPTGELFF.

The genes are TRBV6-2 or TRBV6-3 and TRBJ1-4; TCRdb selects TRBD1, and the lack of DNA leaves this call unchecked. The CDR3 loop spans 16 amino acids. Germline CDR1 MNHEY, CDR2 SVGEGT. This CDR3 is CASSRSDSTTNEKLFF.

The chain is built from TRBV30 and TRBJ2-2. Germline lookup yields CDR1 GTSNPN and CDR2 SVGIG (reference sequence). CDR3 size: 12 residues. The CDR3 loop reads CAWSVEPGELFF.

This chain connects TRBV20-1 to TRBJ1-5. From germline, CDR1 is DFQATT and CDR2 SNEGSKA (reference sequence). This CDR3 region has 14 residues. The CDR3 loop reads CSARMGTHNQPQHF.

This chain links TRBV12-3 or TRBV12-4 with TRBJ2-5; lacking DNA, the TRBD1 call made by TCRdb goes unchecked. The CDR3 spans 14 residues. CDR3 amino acids: CASSLLPGQETQYF.

The chain employs TRBV19 and TRBJ2-1. Germline V lookup: CDR1 LNHDA, CDR2 SQIVND (reference sequence). The CDR3 loop spans 14 amino acids. The CDR3 here is CASSIGDSYNEQFF. Complete variable domain (other parts from reference TRBV19 and TRBJ2-1): DGGITQSPKYLFRKEGQNVTLSCEQNLNHDAMYWYRQDPGQGLRLIYYSQIVNDFQKGDIAEGYSVSREKKESFPLTVTSAQKNPTAFYLCASSIGDSYNEQFFGPGTRLTVL.

The chain joins TRBV6-2 or TRBV6-3 to TRBJ2-7; the TRBD1 assignment by TCRdb is unverifiable without DNA. The length of the CDR3 is 15 residues. Per the germline V gene, CDR1 is MNHEY and CDR2 is SVGEGT. This CDR3 reads CASSYSGQGSSEQYF.

The chain links TRBV20-1 to TRBJ1-6; TCRdb reports TRBD1, a call that lacks DNA to check it against. CDR3 size: 16 residues. Germline V gene lookup returns CDR1 DFQATT and CDR2 SNEGSKA (reference sequence). CDR3 region: CSARASWTGDNSPLHF.

The chain recombines TRBV24-1 with TRBJ2-1; the D gene TCRdb calls, TRBD1, cannot be checked with no DNA. CDR3 length: 14 amino acids. From germline, CDR1 is KGHDR and CDR2 SFDVKD. The CDR3 loop reads CATSTDRPAQGQFF.

The J gene is TRBJ2-7, the V gene TRBV15; absent DNA, TCRdb's TRBD2 call cannot be checked. From germline, CDR1 is LNHNV and CDR2 YYDKDF (reference sequence). The CDR3 totals 16 residues. The CDR3 protein is CATSRALAGAGYEQYF.

The rearrangement joins TRBV7-8 to TRBJ2-3; TCRdb's D gene call, TRBD2, goes unchecked for lack of DNA. The CDR3 loop spans 16 amino acids. CDR1 is SGHVS and CDR2 is FQNEAQ in the germline V gene. The CDR3 loop is CASGWGASVARDTQYF.

V is TRBV18 and J is TRBJ1-4; the TCRdb D gene call, TRBD1, has no DNA to confirm it. This CDR3 is 17 amino acids long. CDR1 and CDR2 from the germline V gene are KGHSH and LQKENI. This CDR3 reads CASSPNAGGTGAEKLFF.

V gene TRBV12-3 or TRBV12-4 combines with J gene TRBJ2-5; without DNA, the TCRdb call of TRBD1 cannot be checked. There are 15 residues in the CDR3. The CDR3 region is CASSLTGRGAETQYF.

The CDR3 loop reads CASSYDSSTDTQYF. V gene TRBV12-3 or TRBV12-4 combines with J gene TRBJ2-3; absent DNA, TCRdb's TRBD1 call cannot be checked. This CDR3 contains 14 residues.

This chain joins TRBV2 and TRBJ1-4; TCRdb calls TRBD1, which cannot be checked without DNA. Germline values: CDR1 SNHLY, CDR2 FYNNEI. The CDR3 covers 14 residues. CDR3 sequence reads: CASSATGGLEKLFF.

The chain joins TRBV28 to TRBJ2-6. The length of the CDR3 is 15 residues. CDR1 MDHEN and CDR2 SYDVKM come from the germline V gene. Here the CDR3 reads CASSAPGSGANVLTF.

The rearrangement links TRBV27 to TRBJ1-6; TCRdb selects TRBD1, and the lack of DNA leaves this call unchecked. CDR3 length equals 14 residues. The V gene's germline CDR1 is MNHEY and CDR2 SMNVEV (reference sequence). The CDR3 region is CASSSDRWNSPLHF.

This sequence joins TRBV20-1 and TRBJ2-1; TCRdb reports TRBD2, a call that lacks DNA to check it against. This CDR3 contains 16 residues. Per the germline V gene, CDR1 is DFQATT and CDR2 is SNEGSKA (reference sequence). Here the CDR3 reads CSASGPTSGSKGEQFF.

V and J are TRBV20-1 and TRBJ1-5; TCRdb lists TRBD1, though no DNA is available to test this call. Looked up from germline, CDR1 is DFQATT and CDR2 is SNEGSKA (reference sequence). The CDR3 length is 18 residues. CDR3 sequence reads: CSASPDRGGLSGNQPQHF.

This CDR3 reads CASSFGSTETQYF. This sequence joins TRBV28 and TRBJ2-5; TCRdb lists TRBD2, though no DNA is available to test this call. This CDR3 is 13 amino acids long. Germline V gene lookup returns CDR1 MDHEN and CDR2 SYDVKM.

The rearrangement joins TRBV30 to TRBJ2-6. Germline V gene lookup returns CDR1 GTSNPN and CDR2 SVGIG (reference sequence). The CDR3 totals 13 residues. CDR3: CAWRISGANVLTF. Full variable domain (outside the CDR3, taken from reference TRBV30 and TRBJ2-6): SQTIHQWPATLVQPVGSPLSLECTVEGTSNPNLYWYRQAAGRGLQLLFYSVGIGQISSEVPQNLSASRPQDRQFILSSKKLLLSDSGFYLCAWRISGANVLTFGAGSRLTVL.